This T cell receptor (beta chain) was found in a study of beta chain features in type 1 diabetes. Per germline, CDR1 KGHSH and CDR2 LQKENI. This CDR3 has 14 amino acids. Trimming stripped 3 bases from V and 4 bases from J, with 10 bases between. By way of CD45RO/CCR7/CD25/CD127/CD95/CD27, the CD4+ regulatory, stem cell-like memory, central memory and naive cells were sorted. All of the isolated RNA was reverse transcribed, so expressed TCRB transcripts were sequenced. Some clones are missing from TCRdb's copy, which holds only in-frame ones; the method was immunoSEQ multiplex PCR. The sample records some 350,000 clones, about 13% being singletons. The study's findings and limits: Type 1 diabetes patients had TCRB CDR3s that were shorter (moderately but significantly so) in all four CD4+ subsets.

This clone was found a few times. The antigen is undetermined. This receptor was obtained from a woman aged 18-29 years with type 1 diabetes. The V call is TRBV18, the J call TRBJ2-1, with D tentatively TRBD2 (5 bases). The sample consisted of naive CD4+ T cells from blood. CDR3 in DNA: TGTGCCAGCTCACCCTTTAGCGAATACAATGAGCAGTTCTTC. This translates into CASSPFSEYNEQFF. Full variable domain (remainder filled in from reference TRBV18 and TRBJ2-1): NAGVMQNPRHLVRRRGQEARLRCSPMKGHSHVYWYRQLPEEGLKFMVYLQKENIIDESGMPKERFSAEFPKEGPSILRIQQVVRGDSAAYFCASSPFSEYNEQFFGPGTRLTVL.